There are a few counts of the clone carrying this T cell receptor (beta chain). The antigen is not known. cDNA serving as the sequencing template came from extracted, reverse transcribed RNA. Sequenced by immunoSEQ multiplex PCR; TCRdb stores in-frame clones only, minus some. The repertoire holds 150,000 or so clones, with 40% to 65% as singletons. The sample originates from a study of CD8+ T cells in alopecia areata. On the study more broadly: Treated patients were given 5 to 10 mg oral tofacitinib twice daily.

V was trimmed by 1 base and J by 2 bases, leaving 4 bases between them. The V gene's germline CDR1 is LGHNA and CDR2 YSLEER. CDR3 length equals 13 residues. Regarding the study as a whole: Especially in alopecia totalis/universalis, lesional scalp showed greater clonality than normal scalp did.

The source was CD8+ T cells sorted from blood, collected at week 0. This chain connects TRBV4-3 to TRBJ2-3; D is undetermined. The TCR comes from a human donor with alopecia areata. The CDR3 loop is CASSQGPTDTQYF. In DNA, the CDR3 is TGCGCCAGCAGCCAAGGCCCCACAGATACGCAGTATTTT.